This T cell receptor beta chain was sequenced for a study of blood T cell repertoires in COVID-19. For the study at large: T cells, B-cell-depleted T cells, or PBMCs provided the cDNA or gDNA that served as material.

The ends were cut back, 7 bases at V and 4 bases at J, with 14 bases in the middle. CDR3 length: 14 amino acids. Germline CDR1 LNHDA, CDR2 SQIVND (reference sequence). In the authors' workflow: Nucleated cell counts were estimated from reference gene primer amplification. Generated by immunoSEQ multiplex PCR, the TCRdb table keeps only in-frame clones and is missing some. That table supplies the V and J calls and clone size; D and trimming were determined from the DNA. There are roughly 250,000 clones in the sample; about 88% occur only once, and 0.99% lies in the top ten. The sequence came from a woman aged 40 to 50 who had recovered from COVID-19. Sequencing was performed on peripheral blood. The chain combines TRBV19 with TRBJ1-5; D call uncertain. The CDR3 sequence is CASTPGRANQPQHF. CDR3 nucleotide sequence: TGTGCCAGTACCCCCGGGCGGGCAAATCAGCCCCAGCATTTT.